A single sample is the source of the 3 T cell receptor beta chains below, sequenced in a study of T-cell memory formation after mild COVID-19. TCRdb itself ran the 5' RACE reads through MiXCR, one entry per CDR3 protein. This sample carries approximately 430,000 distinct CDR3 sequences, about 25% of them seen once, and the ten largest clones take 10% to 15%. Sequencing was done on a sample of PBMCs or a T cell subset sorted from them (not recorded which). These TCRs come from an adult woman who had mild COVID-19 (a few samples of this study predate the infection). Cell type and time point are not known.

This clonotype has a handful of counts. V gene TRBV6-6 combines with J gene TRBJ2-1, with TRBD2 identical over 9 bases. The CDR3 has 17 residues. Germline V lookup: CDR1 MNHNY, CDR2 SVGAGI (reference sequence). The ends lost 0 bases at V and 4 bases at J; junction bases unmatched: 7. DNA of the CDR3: TGTGCCAGCAGTTACTCAGATTTGCGGGGGGGATACAATGAGCAGTTCTTC. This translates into CASSYSDLRGGYNEQFF.

The CDR3 DNA is TGTGCTGCGGGCAGTGGCTCTGGGGCCAACGTCCTGACTTTC. As protein: CAAGSGSGANVLTF. The genes are TRBV12-3 or TRBV12-4 and TRBJ2-6; D might be TRBD2 (5 bases). This CDR3 is built from 14 residues.

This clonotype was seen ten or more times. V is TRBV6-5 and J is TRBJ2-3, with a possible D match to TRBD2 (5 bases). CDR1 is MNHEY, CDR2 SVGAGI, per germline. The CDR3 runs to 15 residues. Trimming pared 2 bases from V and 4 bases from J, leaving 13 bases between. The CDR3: CASSYPRSGADTQYF. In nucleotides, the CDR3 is TGTGCCAGCAGTTACCCCCGGAGCGGCGCAGATACGCAGTATTTT.